The present T cell receptor beta chain was sequenced within a study of T cell responses to AZD1222 COVID-19 vaccine. Study-level information: Pooled samples include second doses given at about 4 or 12 weeks.

Study-wide results and limits: Spike regions recognized by vaccine-associated CD4 TCRs spanned the protein, led by 160-218 and 743-854. A mostly white British donor set with more females was recruited, and clonal diversity was possibly underestimated.

This CDR3 is 15 amino acids long. The V end was cut by 0 bases, the J end by 2 bases, with 11 bases between. In germline, CDR1 is KGHSH, CDR2 LQKENI. Concerning this clone itself: The antigen is not known.

Sequencing used immunoSEQ multiplex PCR; TCRdb keeps in-frame clones, though not all of them. The data show 100,000 or so clones, approximately 90% seen once. The TCR was taken from an adult in good health. The source was peripheral blood, collected on day 0 of AZD1222 vaccination. This chain links TRBV18 with TRBJ2-7, with a possible D match to TRBD1 (5 bases). The CDR3 DNA is TGTGCCAGCTCACCACCGGCGGACACCACCTACGAGCAGTACTTC. Its translation is CASSPPADTTYEQYF. The variable domain in full, completed from reference TRBV18 and TRBJ2-7, reads NAGVMQNPRHLVRRRGQEARLRCSPMKGHSHVYWYRQLPEEGLKFMVYLQKENIIDESGMPKERFSAEFPKEGPSILRIQQVVRGDSAAYFCASSPPADTTYEQYFGPGTRLTVT.